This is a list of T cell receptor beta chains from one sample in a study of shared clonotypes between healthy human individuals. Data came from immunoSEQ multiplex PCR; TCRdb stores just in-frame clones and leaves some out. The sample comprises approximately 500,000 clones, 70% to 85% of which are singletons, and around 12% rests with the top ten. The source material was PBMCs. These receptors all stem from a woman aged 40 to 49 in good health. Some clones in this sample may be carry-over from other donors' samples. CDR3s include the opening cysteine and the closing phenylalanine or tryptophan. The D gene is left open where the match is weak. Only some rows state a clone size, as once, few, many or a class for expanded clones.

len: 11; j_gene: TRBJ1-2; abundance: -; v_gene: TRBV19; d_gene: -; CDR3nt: TGTGCCAGTAGGCATATCTATGGCTACACCTTC; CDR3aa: CASRHIYGYTF
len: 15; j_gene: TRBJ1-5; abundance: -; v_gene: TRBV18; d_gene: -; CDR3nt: TGTGCCAGCTCACCACCGGGACTTCAAATGCAGCCCCAGCATTTT; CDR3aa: CASSPPGLQMQPQHF
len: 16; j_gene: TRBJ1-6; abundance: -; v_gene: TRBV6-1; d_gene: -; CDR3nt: TGTGCCAGCAGTGCAGGAATTTCGGGTGCTGGGTCACCCCTCCACTTT; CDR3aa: CASSAGISGAGSPLHF
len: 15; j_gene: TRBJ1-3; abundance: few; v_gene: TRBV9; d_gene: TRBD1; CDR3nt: TGTGCCAGCAGCGTAGGACAGGGCTCTGGAAACACCATATATTTT; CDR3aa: CASSVGQGSGNTIYF
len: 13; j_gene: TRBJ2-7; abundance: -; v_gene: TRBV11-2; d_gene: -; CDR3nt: TGTGCCAGCAGCCCCGGGGCACGGGACGAGCAGTACTTC; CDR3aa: CASSPGARDEQYF
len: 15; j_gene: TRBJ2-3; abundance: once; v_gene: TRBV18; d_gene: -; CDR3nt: TGTGCCAGCTCACCAGGCCACCAGGCCACAGATACGCAGTATTTT; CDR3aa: CASSPGHQATDTQYF
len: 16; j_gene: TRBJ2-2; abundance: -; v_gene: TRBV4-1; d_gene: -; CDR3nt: TGCGCCAGCAGCCCCGGGGCAACAAAAAACACCGGGGAGCTGTTTTTT; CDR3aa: CASSPGATKNTGELFF
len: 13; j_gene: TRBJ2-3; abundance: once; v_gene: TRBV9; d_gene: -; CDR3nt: TGTGCCAGCAGCGCATACAGGGCAGATACGCAGTATTTT; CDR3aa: CASSAYRADTQYF
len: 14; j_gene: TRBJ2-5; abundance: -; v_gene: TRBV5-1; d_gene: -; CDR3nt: TGCGCCAGCAGCTTGGCAGGGGCGGAGGAGACCCAGTACTTC; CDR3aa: CASSLAGAEETQYF
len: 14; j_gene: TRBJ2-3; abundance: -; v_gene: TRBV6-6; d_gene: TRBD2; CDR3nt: TGTGCCAGCAGCCTGGGGACTAGTGCAGATACGCAGTATTTT; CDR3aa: CASSLGTSADTQYF
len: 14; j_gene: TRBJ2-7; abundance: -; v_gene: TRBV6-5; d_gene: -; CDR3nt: TGTGCCAGCAGTTTAAACAGGAATTCCTACGAGCAGTACTTC; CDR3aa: CASSLNRNSYEQYF
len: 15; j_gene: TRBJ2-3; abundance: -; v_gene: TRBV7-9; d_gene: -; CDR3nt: TGTGCCAGCAGCTTAGAGCCTAGCAGCACAGATACGCAGTATTTT; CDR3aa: CASSLEPSSTDTQYF
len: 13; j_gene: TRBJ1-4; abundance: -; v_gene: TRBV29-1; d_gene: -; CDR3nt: TGCAGCGTTAAAGGTCCGGGGGGTGAAAAACTGTTTTTT; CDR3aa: CSVKGPGGEKLFF
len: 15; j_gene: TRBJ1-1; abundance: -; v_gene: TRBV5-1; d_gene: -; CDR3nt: TGCGCCAGCAGCTTGGAAGGGGAGGGACATACTGAAGCTTTCTTT; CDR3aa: CASSLEGEGHTEAFF
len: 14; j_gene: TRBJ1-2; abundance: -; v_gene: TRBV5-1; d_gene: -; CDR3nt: TGCGCCAGCAGTGAAACAGGGAGGAACCATGGCTACACCTTC; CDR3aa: CASSETGRNHGYTF
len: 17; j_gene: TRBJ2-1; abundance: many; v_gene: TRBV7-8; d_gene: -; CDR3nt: TGTGCCAGCAGCCCAAGAAGGGGAGGAAGCTCCTACAATGAGCAGTTCTTC; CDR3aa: CASSPRRGGSSYNEQFF
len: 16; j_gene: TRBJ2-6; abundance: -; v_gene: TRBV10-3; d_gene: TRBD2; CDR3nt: TGTGCCATCAGTGCGGGGACTACCTCTGGGGCCAACGTCCTGACTTTC; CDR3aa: CAISAGTTSGANVLTF
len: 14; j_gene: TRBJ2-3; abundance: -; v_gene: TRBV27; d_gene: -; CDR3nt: TGTGCCAGCAGCCTAGGGACCTTAGGAGGTACGCAGTATTTT; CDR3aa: CASSLGTLGGTQYF
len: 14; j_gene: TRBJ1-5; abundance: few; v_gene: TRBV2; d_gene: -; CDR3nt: TGTGCCAGCAGTATTGGACAGTCTTATGAGGCCCAGCATTTT; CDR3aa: CASSIGQSYEAQHF
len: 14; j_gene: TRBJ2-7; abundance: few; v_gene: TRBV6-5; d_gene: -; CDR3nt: TGTGCCAGCAGGGTATCGACTGCGACCTACGAGCAGTACTTC; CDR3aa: CASRVSTATYEQYF
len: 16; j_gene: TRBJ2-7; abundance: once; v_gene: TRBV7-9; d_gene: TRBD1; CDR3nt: TGTGCCAGCAGCTTAGTCCGAACAGGGGGCTACTACGAGCAGTACTTC; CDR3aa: CASSLVRTGGYYEQYF
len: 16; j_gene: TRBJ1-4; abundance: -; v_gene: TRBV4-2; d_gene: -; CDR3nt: TGTGCCAGCAGCAGGTGGATGGGAGACGGTGGAGAAAAACTGTTTTTT; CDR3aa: CASSRWMGDGGEKLFF
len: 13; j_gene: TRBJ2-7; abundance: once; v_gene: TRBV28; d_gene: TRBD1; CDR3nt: TGTGCCAGCAGGACAGGGAATTTGTACGAGCAGTACTTC; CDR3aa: CASRTGNLYEQYF
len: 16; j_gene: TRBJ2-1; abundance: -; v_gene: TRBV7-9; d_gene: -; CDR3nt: TGTGCCAGCAGCTTAATTGACTCGCCTAGGGGGAATGAGCAGTTCTTC; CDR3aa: CASSLIDSPRGNEQFF
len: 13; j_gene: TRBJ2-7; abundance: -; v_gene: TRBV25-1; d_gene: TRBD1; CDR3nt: TGTGCCAGCAGTGTCCAGGGGGTCGACGAGCAGTACTTC; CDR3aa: CASSVQGVDEQYF
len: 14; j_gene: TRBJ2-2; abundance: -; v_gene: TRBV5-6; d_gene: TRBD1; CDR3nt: TGTGCCAGCAGCTCCCCAGGGGGTAGCGGGGAGCTGTTTTTT; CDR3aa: CASSSPGGSGELFF
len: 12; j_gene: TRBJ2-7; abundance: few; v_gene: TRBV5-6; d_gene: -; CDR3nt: TGTGCCAGCTCGGCGGGTCCCTACGAGCAGTACTTC; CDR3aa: CASSAGPYEQYF
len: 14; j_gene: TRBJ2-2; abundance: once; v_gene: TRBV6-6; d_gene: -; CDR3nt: TGTGCCAGCAGAGACGGGCGTTCCACCGGGGAGCTGTTTTTT; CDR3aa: CASRDGRSTGELFF
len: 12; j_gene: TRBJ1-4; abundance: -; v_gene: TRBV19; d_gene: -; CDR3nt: TGTGCCAGTAGTAGAGGAAATGAAAAACTGTTTTTT; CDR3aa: CASSRGNEKLFF
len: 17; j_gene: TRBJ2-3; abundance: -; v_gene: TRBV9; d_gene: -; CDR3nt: TGTGCCAGCAGCGTGGGTGAGGGCGGGCTCGCCACAGATACGCAGTATTTT; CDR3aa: CASSVGEGGLATDTQYF
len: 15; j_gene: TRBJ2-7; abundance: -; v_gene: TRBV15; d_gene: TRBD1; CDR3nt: TGTGCCACCAGCAGAGACAGGGGGCAGTTGTACGAGCAGTACTTC; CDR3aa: CATSRDRGQLYEQYF
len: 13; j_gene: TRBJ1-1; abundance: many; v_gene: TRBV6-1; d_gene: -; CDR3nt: TGTGCCAGCAGCCAAGAGGTGAACACTGAAGCTTTCTTT; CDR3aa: CASSQEVNTEAFF
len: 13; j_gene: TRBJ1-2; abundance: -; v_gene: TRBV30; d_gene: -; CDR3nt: TGTGCCTGGCCCCCCGACGGGGTTTGTGGCTACACCTTC; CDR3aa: CAWPPDGVCGYTF
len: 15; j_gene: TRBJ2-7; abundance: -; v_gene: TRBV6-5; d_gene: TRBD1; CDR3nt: TGTGCCAGCAGATACGGGACAGGGAGCCCCTACGAGCAGTACTTC; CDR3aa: CASRYGTGSPYEQYF
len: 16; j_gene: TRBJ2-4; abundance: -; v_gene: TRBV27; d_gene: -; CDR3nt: TGTGCCAGCAGTTTAATGGTGGGGACCTCAGGGAACATTCAGTACTTC; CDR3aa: CASSLMVGTSGNIQYF
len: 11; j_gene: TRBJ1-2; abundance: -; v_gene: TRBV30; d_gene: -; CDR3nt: TGTGCCTGGAGTGGAGGGGATGGCTACACCTTC; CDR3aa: CAWSGGDGYTF
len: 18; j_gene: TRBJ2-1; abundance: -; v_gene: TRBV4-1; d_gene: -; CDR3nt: TGCGCCAGCAGCCCAAGAACAGGACCAACGGCGGGAATGGCTGAGCAGTTCTTC; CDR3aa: CASSPRTGPTAGMAEQFF
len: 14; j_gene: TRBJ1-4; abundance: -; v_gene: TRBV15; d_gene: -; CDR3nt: TGTGCCACCAGCAGAGACAGCTACAGTGAAAAACTGTTTTTT; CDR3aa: CATSRDSYSEKLFF